This T cell receptor beta chain is drawn from a study of post-analysis software for immune sequencing data. In the study overall: The study covered relapsing-remitting, secondary progressive and progressive-relapsing courses of multiple sclerosis. General observations from the study: Diversity measured as normalized Chao1 was significantly lower in multiple sclerosis patients than in controls. Elevated frequency relative to controls characterized several TRBV segments in patients, TRBV5-6, TRBV5-1 and TRBV20-1 among them.

Per germline, CDR1 SEHNR and CDR2 FQNEAQ (reference sequence). This CDR3 is 13 amino acids long. V was trimmed by 7 bases and J by 2 bases, leaving 10 bases between them. Unique molecular identifiers had been added to the TCR beta cDNA libraries. TCRdb re-called the PCR reads with MiXCR, one entry per CDR3 protein. The profile shows around 440,000 distinct CDR3 sequences, roughly 45% of them singletons. This clonotype has more than one count but fewer than ten. Its target is unknown. This chain uses TRBV7-9 with TRBJ2-3; no clear D. The origin of this receptor is a girl between 10 and 17 years old with multiple sclerosis. Sample: blood. The CDR3 sequence is CASTERPTDTQYF. The CDR3 DNA reads as TGTGCCAGCACTGAGCGACCCACAGATACGCAGTATTTT. The entire variable domain, with the rest obtained from reference TRBV7-9 and TRBJ2-3, is as follows: DTGVSQNPRHKITKRGQNVTFRCDPISEHNRLYWYRQTLGQGPEFLTYFQNEAQLEKSRLLSDRFSAERPKGSFSTLEIQRTEQGDSAMYLCASTERPTDTQYFGPGTRLTVL.